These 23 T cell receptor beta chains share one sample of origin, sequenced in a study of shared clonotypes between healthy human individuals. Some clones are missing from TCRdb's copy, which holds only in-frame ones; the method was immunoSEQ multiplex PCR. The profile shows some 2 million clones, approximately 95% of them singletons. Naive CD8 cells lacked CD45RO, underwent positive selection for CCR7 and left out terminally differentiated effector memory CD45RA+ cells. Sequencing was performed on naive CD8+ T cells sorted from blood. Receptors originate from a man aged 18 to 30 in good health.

CDR3 sequence (DNA): TGTGCCAGCAGCCAAGATATCGGGGCCAAGTCTAATTCACCCCTCCACTTT. It specifies CASSQDIGAKSNSPLHF. The V gene is TRBV14, the J gene TRBJ1-6; weak D call: TRBD1 (5 bases). V lost 0 bases, J lost 6 bases, and 15 bases lay in between. The CDR3 has 17 amino acids. Germline CDR1 and CDR2: SGHDN and FVKESK.

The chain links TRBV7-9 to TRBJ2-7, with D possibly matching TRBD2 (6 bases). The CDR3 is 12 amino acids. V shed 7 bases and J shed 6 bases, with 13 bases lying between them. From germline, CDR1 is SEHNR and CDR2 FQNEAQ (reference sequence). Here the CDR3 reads CASTSMGGEQYF. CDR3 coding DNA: TGTGCCAGCACGTCGATGGGAGGCGAGCAGTACTTC.

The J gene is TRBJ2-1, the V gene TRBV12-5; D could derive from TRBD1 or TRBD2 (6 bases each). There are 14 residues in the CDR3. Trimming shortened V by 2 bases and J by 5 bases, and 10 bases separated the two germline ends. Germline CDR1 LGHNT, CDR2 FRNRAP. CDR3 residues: CASGLRGPDNEQFF. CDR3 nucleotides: TGTGCTAGTGGTTTGCGGGGGCCAGACAATGAGCAGTTCTTC.

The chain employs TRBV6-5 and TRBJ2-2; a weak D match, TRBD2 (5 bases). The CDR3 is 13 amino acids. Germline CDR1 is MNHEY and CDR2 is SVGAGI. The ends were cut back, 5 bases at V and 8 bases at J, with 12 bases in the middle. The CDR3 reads CASSPSAGGELFF. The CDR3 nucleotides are TGTGCCAGCAGTCCATCCGCGGGTGGGGAGCTGTTTTTT.

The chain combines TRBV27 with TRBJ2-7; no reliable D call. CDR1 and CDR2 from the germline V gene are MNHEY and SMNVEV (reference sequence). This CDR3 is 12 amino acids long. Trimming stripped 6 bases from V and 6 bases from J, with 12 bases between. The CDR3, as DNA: TGTGCCAGCAGCAACTATCCCGGCGAGCAGTACTTC. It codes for CASSNYPGEQYF.

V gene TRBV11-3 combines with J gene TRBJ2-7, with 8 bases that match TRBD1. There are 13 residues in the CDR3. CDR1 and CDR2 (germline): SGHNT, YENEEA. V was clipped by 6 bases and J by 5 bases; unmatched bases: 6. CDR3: CASSPTGVHEQYF. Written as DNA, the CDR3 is TGTGCCAGCAGTCCGACAGGGGTCCACGAGCAGTACTTC.

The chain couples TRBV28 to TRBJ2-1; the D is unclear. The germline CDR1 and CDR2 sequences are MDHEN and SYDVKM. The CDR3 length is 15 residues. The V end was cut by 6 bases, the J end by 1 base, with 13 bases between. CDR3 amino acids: CASSLTGSSYNEQFF. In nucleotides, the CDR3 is TGTGCCAGCAGCTTGACTGGCTCTTCCTACAATGAGCAGTTCTTC.

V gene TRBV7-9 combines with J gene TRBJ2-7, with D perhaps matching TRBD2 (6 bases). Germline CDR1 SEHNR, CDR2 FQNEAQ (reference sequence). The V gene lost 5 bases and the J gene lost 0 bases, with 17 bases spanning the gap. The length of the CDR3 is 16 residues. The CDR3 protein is CASSHTGERSSYEQYF. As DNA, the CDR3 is TGTGCCAGCAGCCACACGGGGGAACGAAGCTCCTACGAGCAGTACTTC.

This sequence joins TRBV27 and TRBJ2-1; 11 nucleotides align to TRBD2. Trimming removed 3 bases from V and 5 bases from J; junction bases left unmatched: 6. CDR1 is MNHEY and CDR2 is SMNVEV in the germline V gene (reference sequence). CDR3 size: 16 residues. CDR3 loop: CASSFLTSGAHNEQFF. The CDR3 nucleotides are TGTGCCAGCAGTTTCCTGACTAGCGGGGCCCACAATGAGCAGTTCTTC.

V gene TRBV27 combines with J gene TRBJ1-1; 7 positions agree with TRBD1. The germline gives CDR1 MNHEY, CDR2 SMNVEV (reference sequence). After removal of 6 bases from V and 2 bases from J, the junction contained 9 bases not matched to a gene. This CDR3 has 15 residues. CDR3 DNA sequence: TGTGCCAGCAGCCCTCTTACAGGGGTCAACACTGAAGCTTTCTTT. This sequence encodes CASSPLTGVNTEAFF.

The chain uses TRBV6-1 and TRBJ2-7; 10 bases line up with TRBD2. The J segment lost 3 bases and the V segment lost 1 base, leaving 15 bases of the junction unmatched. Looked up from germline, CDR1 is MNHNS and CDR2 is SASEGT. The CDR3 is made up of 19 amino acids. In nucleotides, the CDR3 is TGTGCCAGCAGTGAAGAACAGGGAAAACTAGCGGGAAGCCTCTACGAGCAGTACTTC. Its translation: CASSEEQGKLAGSLYEQYF.

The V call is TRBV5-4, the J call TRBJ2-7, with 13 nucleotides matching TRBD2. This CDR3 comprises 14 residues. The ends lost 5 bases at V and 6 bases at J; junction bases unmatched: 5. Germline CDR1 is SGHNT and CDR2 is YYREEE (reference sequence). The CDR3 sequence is CASSTSGRVFEQYF. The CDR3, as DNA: TGTGCCAGCAGTACTAGCGGGAGGGTCTTCGAGCAGTACTTC. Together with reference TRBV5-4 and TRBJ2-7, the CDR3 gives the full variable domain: ETGVTQSPTHLIKTRGQQVTLRCSSQSGHNTVSWYQQALGQGPQFIFQYYREEENGRGNFPPRFSGLQFPNYSSELNVNALELDDSALYLCASSTSGRVFEQYFGPGTRLTVT.

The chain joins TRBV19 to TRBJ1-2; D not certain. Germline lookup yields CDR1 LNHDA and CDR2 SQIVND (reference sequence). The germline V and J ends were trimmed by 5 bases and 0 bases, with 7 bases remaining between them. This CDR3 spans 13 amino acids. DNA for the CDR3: TGTGCCAGTAGTTTCGGGACTAACTATGGCTACACCTTC. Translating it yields CASSFGTNYGYTF.

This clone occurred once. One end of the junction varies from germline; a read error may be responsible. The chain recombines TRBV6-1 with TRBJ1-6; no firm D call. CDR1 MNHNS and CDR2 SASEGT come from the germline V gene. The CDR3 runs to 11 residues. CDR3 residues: CACRGSSPLHF. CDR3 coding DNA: TGTGCCTGCAGAGGGAGTTCACCCCTCCACTTT.

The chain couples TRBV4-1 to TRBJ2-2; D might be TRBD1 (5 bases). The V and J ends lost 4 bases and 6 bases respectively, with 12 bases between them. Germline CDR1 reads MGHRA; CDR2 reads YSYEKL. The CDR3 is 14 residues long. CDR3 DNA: TGCGCCAGCAGCCTCGGCCCAGGGCCCGGGGAGCTGTTTTTT. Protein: CASSLGPGPGELFF.

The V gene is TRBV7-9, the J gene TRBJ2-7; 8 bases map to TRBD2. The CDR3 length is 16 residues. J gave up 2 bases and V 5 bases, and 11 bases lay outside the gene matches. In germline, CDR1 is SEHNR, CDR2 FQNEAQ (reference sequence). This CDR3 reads CASSPPGGLSAYEQYF. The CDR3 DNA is TGTGCCAGCAGCCCCCCGGGGGGGCTTTCCGCCTACGAGCAGTACTTC.

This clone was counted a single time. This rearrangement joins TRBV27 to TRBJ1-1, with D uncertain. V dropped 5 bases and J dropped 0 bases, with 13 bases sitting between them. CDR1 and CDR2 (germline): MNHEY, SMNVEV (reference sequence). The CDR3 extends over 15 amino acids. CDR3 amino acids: CASSRAFSMNTEAFF. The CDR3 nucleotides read TGTGCCAGCAGTAGAGCCTTCAGTATGAACACTGAAGCTTTCTTT.

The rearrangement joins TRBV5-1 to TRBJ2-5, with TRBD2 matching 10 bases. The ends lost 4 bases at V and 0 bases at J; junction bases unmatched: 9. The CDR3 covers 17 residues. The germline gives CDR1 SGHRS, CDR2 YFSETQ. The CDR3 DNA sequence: TGCGCCAGCAGCCCGGGGCTAGCGGGGGATAACCAAGAGACCCAGTACTTC. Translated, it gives CASSPGLAGDNQETQYF.

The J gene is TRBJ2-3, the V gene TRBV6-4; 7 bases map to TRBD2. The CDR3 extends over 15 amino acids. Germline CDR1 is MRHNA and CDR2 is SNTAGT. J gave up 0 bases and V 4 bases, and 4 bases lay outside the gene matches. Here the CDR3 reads CASSVGTTSTDTQYF. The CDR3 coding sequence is TGTGCCAGCAGTGTCGGGACTACCAGCACAGATACGCAGTATTTT.

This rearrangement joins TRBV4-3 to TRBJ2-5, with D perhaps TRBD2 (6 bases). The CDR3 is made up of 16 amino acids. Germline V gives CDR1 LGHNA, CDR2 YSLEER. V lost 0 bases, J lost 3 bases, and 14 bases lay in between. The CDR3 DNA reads TGCGCCAGCAGCCAAGAGTTGGGACTTCTCAAAGAGACCCAGTACTTC. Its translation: CASSQELGLLKETQYF.

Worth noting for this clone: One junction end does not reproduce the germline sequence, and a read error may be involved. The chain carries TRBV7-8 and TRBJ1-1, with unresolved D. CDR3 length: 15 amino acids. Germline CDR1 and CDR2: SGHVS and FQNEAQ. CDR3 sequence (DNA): TGTGCCAGCAGCTTAGCGGGGAGTCTGAACGCTGAAGCTTTCTTT. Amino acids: CASSLAGSLNAEAFF.

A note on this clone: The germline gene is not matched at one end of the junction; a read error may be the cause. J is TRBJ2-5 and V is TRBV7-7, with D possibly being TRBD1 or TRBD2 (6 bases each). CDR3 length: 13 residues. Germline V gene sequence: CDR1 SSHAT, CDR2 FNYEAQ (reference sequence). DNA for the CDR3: TGTGCTAGCAGCCGGGACACGGAGGGGACCCAGTACTTC. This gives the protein CASSRDTEGTQYF.

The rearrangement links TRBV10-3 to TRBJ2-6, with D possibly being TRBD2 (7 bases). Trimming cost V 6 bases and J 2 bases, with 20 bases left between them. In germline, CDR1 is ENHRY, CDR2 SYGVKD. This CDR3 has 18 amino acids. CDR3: CAIRPLEGDYPGANVLTF. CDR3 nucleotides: TGTGCCATCAGGCCGCTCGAGGGGGACTATCCTGGGGCCAACGTCCTGACTTTC.